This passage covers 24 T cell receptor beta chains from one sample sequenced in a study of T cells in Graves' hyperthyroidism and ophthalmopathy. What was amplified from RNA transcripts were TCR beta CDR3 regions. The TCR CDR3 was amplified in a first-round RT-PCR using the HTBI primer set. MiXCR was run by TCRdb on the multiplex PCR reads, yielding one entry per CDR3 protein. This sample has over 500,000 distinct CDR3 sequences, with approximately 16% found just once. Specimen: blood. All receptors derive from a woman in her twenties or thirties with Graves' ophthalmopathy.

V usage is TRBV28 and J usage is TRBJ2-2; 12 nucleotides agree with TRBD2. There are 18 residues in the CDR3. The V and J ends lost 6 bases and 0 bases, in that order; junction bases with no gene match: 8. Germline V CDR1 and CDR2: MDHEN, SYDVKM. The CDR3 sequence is CASRPQASGRANTGELFF. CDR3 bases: TGTGCCAGCAGGCCCCAGGCTAGCGGGAGGGCGAACACCGGGGAGCTGTTTTTT.

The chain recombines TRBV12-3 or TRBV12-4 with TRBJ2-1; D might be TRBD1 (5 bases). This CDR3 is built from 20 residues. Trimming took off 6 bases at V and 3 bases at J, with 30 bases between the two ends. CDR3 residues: CASSPGFDIIGATNYNEQFF. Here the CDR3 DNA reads TGTGCCAGCAGCCCTGGGTTTGATATTATTGGGGCCACCAACTACAATGAGCAGTTCTTC.

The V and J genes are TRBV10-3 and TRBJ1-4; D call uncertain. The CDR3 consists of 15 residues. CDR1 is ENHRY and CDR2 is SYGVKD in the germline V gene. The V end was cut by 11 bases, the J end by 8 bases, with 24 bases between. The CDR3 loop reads CAVSRPRGSFEKLFF. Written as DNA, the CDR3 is TGTGCCGTATCCCGGCCCCGGGGATCGTTCGAAAAACTGTTTTTT.

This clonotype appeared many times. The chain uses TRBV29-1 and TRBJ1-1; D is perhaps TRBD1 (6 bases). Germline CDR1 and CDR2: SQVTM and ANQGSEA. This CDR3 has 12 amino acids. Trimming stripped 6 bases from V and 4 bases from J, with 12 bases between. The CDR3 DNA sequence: TGCAGCGTCCTAACAGGGACCACTGAAGCTTTCTTT. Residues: CSVLTGTTEAFF.

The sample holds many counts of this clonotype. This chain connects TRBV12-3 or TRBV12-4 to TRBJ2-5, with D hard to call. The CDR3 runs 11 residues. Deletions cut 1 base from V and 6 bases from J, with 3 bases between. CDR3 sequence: CASSLEKTQYF. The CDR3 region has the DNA TGTGCCAGCAGTTTAGAGAAGACCCAGTACTTC.

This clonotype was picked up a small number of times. For the CDR3, the DNA is TGTGCCAGCAGTTTATTATTCGGGTTGAGCAAAAACATTCAGTACTTC. Protein: CASSLLFGLSKNIQYF. This chain connects TRBV12-3 or TRBV12-4 to TRBJ2-4; D unresolved. V lost 2 bases, J lost 3 bases, and 14 bases lay in between. This CDR3 spans 16 amino acids.

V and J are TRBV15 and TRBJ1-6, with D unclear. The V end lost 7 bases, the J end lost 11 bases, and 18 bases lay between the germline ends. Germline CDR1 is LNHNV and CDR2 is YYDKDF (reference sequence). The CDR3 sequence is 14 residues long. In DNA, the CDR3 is TGTGCCACCACGGCAGGAATAGACCGGGCACCCCTCCACTTT. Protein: CATTAGIDRAPLHF. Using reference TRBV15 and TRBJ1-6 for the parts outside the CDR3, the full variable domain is DAMVIQNPRYQVTQFGKPVTLSCSQTLNHNVMYWYQQKSSQAPKLLFHYYDKDFNNEADTPDNFQSRRPNTSFCFLDIRSPGLGDTAMYLCATTAGIDRAPLHFGNGTRLTVT.

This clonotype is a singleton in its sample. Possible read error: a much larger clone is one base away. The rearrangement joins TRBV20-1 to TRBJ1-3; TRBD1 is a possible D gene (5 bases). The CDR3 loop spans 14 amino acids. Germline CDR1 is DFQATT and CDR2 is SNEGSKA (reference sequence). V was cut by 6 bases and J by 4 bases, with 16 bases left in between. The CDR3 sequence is CSARGIGTGNTIYF. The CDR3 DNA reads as TGCAGTGCCCGAGGGATAGGGACGGGAAACACCATATATTTT.

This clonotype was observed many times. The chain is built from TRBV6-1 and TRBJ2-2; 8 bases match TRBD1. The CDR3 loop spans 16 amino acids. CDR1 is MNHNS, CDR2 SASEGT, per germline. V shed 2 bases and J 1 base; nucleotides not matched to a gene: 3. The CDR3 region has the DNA TGTGCCAGCAGTGAAAGGACAGGGATGAACACCGGGGAGCTGTTTTTT. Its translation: CASSERTGMNTGELFF.

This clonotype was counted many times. The CDR3 is CASSLYRVPSGRPLYEQYF. The CDR3 DNA reads as TGTGCCAGCAGCTTGTATAGGGTTCCTAGCGGGCGACCCCTTTACGAGCAGTACTTC. This chain uses TRBV7-8 with TRBJ2-7; 8 nucleotides line up with TRBD2. Germline V gives CDR1 SGHVS, CDR2 FQNEAQ. The CDR3 is 19 amino acids. V trimming: 3 bases; J trimming: 4 bases; junction bases outside the gene matches: 20.

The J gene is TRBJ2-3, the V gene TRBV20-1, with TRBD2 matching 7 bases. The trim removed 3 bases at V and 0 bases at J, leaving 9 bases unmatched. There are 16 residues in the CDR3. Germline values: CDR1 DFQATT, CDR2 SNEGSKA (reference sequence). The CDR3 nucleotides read TGCAGTGCTAGCTCTCTAGCGGACGCTAGCACAGATACGCAGTATTTT. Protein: CSASSLADASTDTQYF.

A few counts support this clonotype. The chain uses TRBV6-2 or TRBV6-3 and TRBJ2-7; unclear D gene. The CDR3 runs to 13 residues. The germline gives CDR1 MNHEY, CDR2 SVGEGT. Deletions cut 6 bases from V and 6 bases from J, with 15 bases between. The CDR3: CASRPGSSSEQYF. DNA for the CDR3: TGTGCCAGCAGGCCGGGTTCGTCAAGCGAGCAGTACTTC.

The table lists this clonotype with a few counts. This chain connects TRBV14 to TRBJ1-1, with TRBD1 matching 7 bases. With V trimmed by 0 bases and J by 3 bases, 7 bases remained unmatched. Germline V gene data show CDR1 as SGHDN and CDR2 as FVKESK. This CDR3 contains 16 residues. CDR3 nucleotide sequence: TGTGCCAGCAGCCAAGACGACAGGGAGGGGGACACTGAAGCTTTCTTT. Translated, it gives CASSQDDREGDTEAFF.

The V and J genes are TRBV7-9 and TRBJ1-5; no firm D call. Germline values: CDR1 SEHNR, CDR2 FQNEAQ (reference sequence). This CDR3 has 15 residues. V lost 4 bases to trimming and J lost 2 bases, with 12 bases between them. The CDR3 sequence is CASSSEGSGNQPQHF. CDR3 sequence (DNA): TGTGCCAGCAGCTCGGAGGGATCGGGCAATCAGCCCCAGCATTTT.

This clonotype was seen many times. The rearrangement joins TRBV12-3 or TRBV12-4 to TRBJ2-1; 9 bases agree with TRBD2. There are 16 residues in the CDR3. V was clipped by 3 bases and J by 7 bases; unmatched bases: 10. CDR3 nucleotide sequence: TGTGCCAGCAGTTTTACGGGCGGGAGGGCGAAGAATGAGCAGTTCTTC. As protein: CASSFTGGRAKNEQFF.

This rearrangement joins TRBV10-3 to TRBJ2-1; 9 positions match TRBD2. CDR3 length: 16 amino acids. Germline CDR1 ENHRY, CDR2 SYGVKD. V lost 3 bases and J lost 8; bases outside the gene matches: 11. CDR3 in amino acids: CAISDALREGGYEQFF. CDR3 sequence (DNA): TGTGCCATCAGTGATGCGTTGCGGGAGGGTGGATATGAGCAGTTCTTC.

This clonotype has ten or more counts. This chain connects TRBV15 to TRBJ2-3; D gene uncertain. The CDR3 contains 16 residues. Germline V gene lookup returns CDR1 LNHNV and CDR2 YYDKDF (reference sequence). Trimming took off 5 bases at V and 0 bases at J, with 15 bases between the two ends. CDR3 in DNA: TGTGCCACCAGCGACGGACGAACTTGGAGCACAGATACGCAGTATTTT. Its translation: CATSDGRTWSTDTQYF.

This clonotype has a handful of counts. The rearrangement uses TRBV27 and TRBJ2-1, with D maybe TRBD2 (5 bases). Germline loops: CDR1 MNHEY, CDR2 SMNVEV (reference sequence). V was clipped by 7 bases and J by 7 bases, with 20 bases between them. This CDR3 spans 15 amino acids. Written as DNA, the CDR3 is TGTGCCAGCACCCTCCACAGCGGAGGTGGGAATGAGCAGTTCTTC. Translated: CASTLHSGGGNEQFF.

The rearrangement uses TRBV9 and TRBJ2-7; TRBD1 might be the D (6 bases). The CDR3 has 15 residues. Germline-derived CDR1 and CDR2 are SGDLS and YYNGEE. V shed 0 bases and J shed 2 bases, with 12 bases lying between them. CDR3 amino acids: CASSVGVGGAYEQYF. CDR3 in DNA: TGTGCCAGCAGCGTAGGTGTAGGGGGAGCCTACGAGCAGTACTTC.

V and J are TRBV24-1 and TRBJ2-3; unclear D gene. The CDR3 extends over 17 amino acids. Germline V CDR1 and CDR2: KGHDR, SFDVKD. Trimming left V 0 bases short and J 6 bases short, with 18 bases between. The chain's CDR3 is CATSDLHPAPIGDTQYF. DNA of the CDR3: TGTGCCACCAGTGATTTGCATCCGGCCCCGATTGGGGATACGCAGTATTTT.

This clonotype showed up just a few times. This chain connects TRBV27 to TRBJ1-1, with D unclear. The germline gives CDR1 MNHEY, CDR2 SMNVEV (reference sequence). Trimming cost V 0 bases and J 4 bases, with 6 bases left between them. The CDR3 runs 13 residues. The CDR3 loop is CASSLSVVTEAFF. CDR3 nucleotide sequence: TGTGCCAGCAGTTTATCAGTTGTCACTGAAGCTTTCTTT.

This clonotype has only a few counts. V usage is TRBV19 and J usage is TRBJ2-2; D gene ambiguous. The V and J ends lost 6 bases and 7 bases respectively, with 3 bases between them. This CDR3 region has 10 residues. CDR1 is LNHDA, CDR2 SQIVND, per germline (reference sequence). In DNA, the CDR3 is TGTGCCAGTAGGATCGGGGAGCTGTTTTTT. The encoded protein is CASRIGELFF.

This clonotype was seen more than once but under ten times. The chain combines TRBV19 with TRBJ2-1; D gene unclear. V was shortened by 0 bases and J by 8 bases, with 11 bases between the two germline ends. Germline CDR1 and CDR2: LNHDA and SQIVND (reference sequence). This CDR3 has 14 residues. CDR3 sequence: CASSIEVASDEQFF. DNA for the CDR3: TGTGCCAGTAGTATAGAGGTAGCATCCGATGAGCAGTTCTTC.

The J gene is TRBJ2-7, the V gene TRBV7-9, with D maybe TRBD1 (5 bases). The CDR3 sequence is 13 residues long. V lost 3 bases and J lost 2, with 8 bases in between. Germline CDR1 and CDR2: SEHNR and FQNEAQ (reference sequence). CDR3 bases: TGTGCCAGCAGCTTTACACAGGCCTACGAGCAGTACTTC. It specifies CASSFTQAYEQYF.